This T cell receptor (beta chain) was identified in a study of radiotherapy plus CTLA-4 blockade in lung cancer. The CDR3 is 14 residues long. V dropped 1 base and J dropped 4 bases, with 11 bases sitting between them. Germline CDR1 is SGHTA and CDR2 is FQGNSA. Profiling relied on immunoSEQ multiplex PCR, and the TCRdb table lists in-frame clones only, not all of them. This sample has over 75,000 clones; about 83% occur once, and the top ten carry 0.84%. The sequence came from a human donor with non-small cell lung cancer who had stable disease on radiotherapy plus ipilimumab. The chain recombines TRBV7-2 with TRBJ2-7; D unresolved. The sequences come from peripheral blood, collected from a patient treated with radiotherapy plus ipilimumab. The CDR3 DNA reads TGTGCCAGCAGCTTAGTAACAAGGAATTACGAGCAGTACTTC. Its protein is CASSLVTRNYEQYF.